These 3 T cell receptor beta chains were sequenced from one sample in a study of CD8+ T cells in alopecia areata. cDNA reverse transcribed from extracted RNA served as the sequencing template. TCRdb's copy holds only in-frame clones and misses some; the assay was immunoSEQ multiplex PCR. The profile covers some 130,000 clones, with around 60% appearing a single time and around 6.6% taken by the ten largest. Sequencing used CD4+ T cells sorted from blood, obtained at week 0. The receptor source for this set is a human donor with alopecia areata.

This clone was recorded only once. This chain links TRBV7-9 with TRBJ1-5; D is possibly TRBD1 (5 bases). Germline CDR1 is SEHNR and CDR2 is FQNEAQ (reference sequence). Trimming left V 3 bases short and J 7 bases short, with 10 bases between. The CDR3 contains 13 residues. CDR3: CASSLGREQPQHF. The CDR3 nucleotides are TGTGCCAGCAGCTTGGGCAGGGAACAGCCCCAGCATTTT.

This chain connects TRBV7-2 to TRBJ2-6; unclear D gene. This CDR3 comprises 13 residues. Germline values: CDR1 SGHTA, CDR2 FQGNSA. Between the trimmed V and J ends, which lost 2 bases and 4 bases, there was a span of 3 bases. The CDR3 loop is CASSLRGANVLTF. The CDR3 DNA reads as TGTGCCAGCAGCTTAAGGGGGGCCAACGTCCTGACTTTC.

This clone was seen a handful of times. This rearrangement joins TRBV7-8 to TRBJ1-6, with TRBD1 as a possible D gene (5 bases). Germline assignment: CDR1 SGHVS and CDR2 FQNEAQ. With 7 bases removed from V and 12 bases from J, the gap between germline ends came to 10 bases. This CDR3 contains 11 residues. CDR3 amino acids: CASKAGGPLHF. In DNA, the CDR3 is TGTGCCAGCAAGGCGGGGGGACCCCTCCACTTT.